This TCR beta chain was profiled in a study of blood T cells in healthy people across ages. For the study at large: Per two T cells, about one barcoded beta molecule was captured through template switching. Points from the study as a whole: While age rose, TCR beta diversity per million T cells dropped in a roughly linear way.

On this clonotype: Its antigen is not identified.

Samples had at least 6 million PBMCs isolated from them. Looked up from germline, CDR1 is SGHDT and CDR2 is YYEEEE. V gave up 0 bases and J gave up 6 bases, with 3 bases separating them. CDR3 length: 12 residues. Using a J-beta primer mix together with a sample-barcoded 5' primer, a second PCR was run for roughly 6 to 11 cycles. Tagging of each cDNA molecule was performed by a template-switch adaptor with 12 random nucleotides. MiXCR, applied by TCRdb to the 5' RACE reads, yields one record per CDR3 protein. Of roughly 650,000 distinct CDR3 sequences in the sample, about 32% were seen once. Sequencing was done on a sample of blood. The receptor was derived from a woman of 80 years or more in good health. V and J are TRBV5-6 and TRBJ2-2, with unresolved D. CDR3 sequence: CASSLEPGELFF. The CDR3, as DNA: TGTGCCAGCAGCTTGGAGCCCGGGGAGCTGTTTTTT.